The T cell receptor (beta chain) under discussion was sequenced for a study of T cells in Graves' hyperthyroidism and ophthalmopathy. Study details: Any treatment followed the collection of peripheral blood at initial diagnosis.

CDR1 is SGHNT and CDR2 is YYREEE in the germline V gene (reference sequence). CDR3 size: 14 residues. Trimming cost V 3 bases and J 5 bases, with 14 bases left between them. Amplified TCR beta CDR3 regions came from RNA transcripts. Researchers ran a first-round RT-PCR on the TCR CDR3 using the HTBI primer set. MiXCR, run by TCRdb on the multiplex PCR reads, gives a single entry per CDR3 protein. Of 730,000 or so distinct CDR3 sequences detected, about 19% appear once; the ten largest clones hold 16%. Patients aged 18 to 65 had newly diagnosed hyperthyroidism that had lasted under 2 months. The rearrangement links TRBV5-4 to TRBJ2-5, with TRBD1 as a possible D gene (5 bases). The specimen sequenced was blood. The sequence was collected from a woman aged 45-60 years with Graves' hyperthyroidism that later progressed to Graves' ophthalmopathy. CDR3: CASSSIRQIETQYF. The CDR3 region has the DNA TGTGCCAGCAGCTCGATTCGACAGATCGAGACCCAGTACTTC.